These 21 T cell receptor beta chains came from one sample sequenced in a study of blood T cell repertoires in COVID-19. Repertoires were generated with immunoSEQ multiplex PCR, while TCRdb's copy carries only in-frame clones and drops some. The table records over 200,000 clones, over 65% of them present only once. The sequencing input was peripheral blood. These receptors came from a woman of 80 years or more with acute or convalescent COVID-19.

The rearrangement joins TRBV6-5 to TRBJ2-5, with a possible D match to TRBD2 (5 bases). Germline CDR1 reads MNHEY; CDR2 reads SVGAGI. This CDR3 is built from 15 residues. The V end was cut by 3 bases, the J end by 3 bases, with 14 bases between. The CDR3 sequence: CASSYGWTGEETQYF. For the CDR3, the DNA is TGTGCCAGCAGTTATGGTTGGACTGGGGAAGAGACCCAGTACTTC.

The chain recombines TRBV3-1 (or the pseudogene TRBV3-2) with TRBJ2-5, with TRBD1 matching over 9 bases. V gave up 5 bases and J gave up 5 bases; unmatched junction bases: 12. The germline gives CDR1 LGHDT, CDR2 YNNKEL (reference sequence). The CDR3 has 16 amino acids. The CDR3 spells CASSVPGQGLGETQYF. The CDR3 coding sequence is TGTGCCAGCAGCGTCCCGGGACAGGGATTGGGGGAGACCCAGTACTTC.

The chain has TRBV6-1 and TRBJ2-2, with TRBD2 as a possible D gene (5 bases). V was clipped by 2 bases and J by 7 bases, with 8 bases between them. CDR3 length: 13 amino acids. Germline V gene sequence: CDR1 MNHNS, CDR2 SASEGT. The CDR3 nucleotides are TGTGCCAGCAGTGAAACGGCGGGCGGGGAGCTGTTTTTT. It codes for CASSETAGGELFF.

This clone was detected only once. The chain is built from TRBV3-1 (or the pseudogene TRBV3-2) and TRBJ1-1; maybe TRBD1 (5 bases). The V gene's germline CDR1 is LGHDT and CDR2 YNNKEL (reference sequence). Trimming left V 1 base short and J 6 bases short, with 15 bases between. CDR3 length: 15 amino acids. The CDR3 region is CASSQGRGWVAEAFF. The CDR3 region has the DNA TGTGCCAGCAGCCAAGGCCGGGGGTGGGTGGCTGAAGCTTTCTTT.

This clone occurred a few times. The chain uses TRBV10-3 and TRBJ1-2; 8 bases align to TRBD1. V was clipped by 6 bases and J by 3 bases; unmatched bases: 15. This CDR3 spans 17 amino acids. Germline CDR1 and CDR2: ENHRY and SYGVKD. As DNA, the CDR3 is TGTGCCATCAGCGAAGATGGCGACAGGGGATGGGACTATGGCTACACCTTC. It codes for CAISEDGDRGWDYGYTF.

This chain connects TRBV28 to TRBJ1-2; 9 bases map to TRBD1. Germline assignment: CDR1 MDHEN and CDR2 SYDVKM. The CDR3 contains 16 residues. V was clipped by 3 bases and J by 3 bases; unmatched bases: 8. The CDR3 sequence is CASSLPGTGKDYGYTF. CDR3 nucleotides: TGTGCCAGCAGTTTGCCCGGGACAGGGAAGGACTATGGCTACACCTTC.

The chain is built from TRBV9 and TRBJ1-3; D gene ambiguous. Germline V gene lookup returns CDR1 SGDLS and CDR2 YYNGEE. The V and J ends lost 2 bases and 2 bases respectively, with 11 bases between them. The CDR3 has 15 amino acids. Here the CDR3 reads CASSVGRTTGNTIYF. Here the CDR3 DNA reads TGTGCCAGCAGCGTGGGAAGGACTACTGGAAACACCATATATTTT.

The V and J genes are TRBV6-5 and TRBJ1-6, with 8 bases lining up with TRBD1. CDR1 and CDR2 from the germline V gene are MNHEY and SVGAGI. With V trimmed by 7 bases and J by 7 bases, 9 bases remained unmatched. The CDR3 loop spans 15 amino acids. DNA for the CDR3: TGTGCCAGCAAGCTCCGGGACAGGCAAAATTCACCCCTCCACTTT. Its protein is CASKLRDRQNSPLHF.

The J gene is TRBJ2-2, the V gene TRBV7-2; D remains ambiguous. Germline V gene lookup returns CDR1 SGHTA and CDR2 FQGNSA. Deletions cut 5 bases from V and 7 bases from J, with 20 bases between. This CDR3 is built from 16 residues. The DNA of the CDR3 is TGTGCCAGCAGCCACCGGTTCGACAATCTCATCGGGGAGCTGTTTTTT. It specifies CASSHRFDNLIGELFF.

The table lists this clone with a few counts. This chain joins TRBV7-8 and TRBJ1-4; maybe TRBD1 (6 bases). Trimming took 4 bases from V and 8 from J, leaving 14 bases between them. The CDR3 is 14 amino acids. The germline V gene encodes CDR1 SGHVS and CDR2 FQNEAQ. Written as DNA, the CDR3 is TGTGCCAGCAGCTCCACAGGGAGATCCGAAAAACTGTTTTTT. Translated, it gives CASSSTGRSEKLFF.

The chain employs TRBV6-2 or TRBV6-3 and TRBJ2-5, with 8 bases identical to TRBD2. CDR3 length: 15 amino acids. V was clipped by 6 bases and J by 9 bases; unmatched bases: 15. Germline CDR1 and CDR2: MNHEY and SVGEGT. CDR3 coding DNA: TGTGCCAGCAGCACACCGGGACTAGGAGTTTGGGCCCAGTACTTC. Amino acids: CASSTPGLGVWAQYF.

The chain couples TRBV10-3 to TRBJ1-1, with D maybe TRBD1 (5 bases). This CDR3 contains 13 residues. Trimming removed 8 bases at V and 6 bases at J, with 16 bases between. Germline assignment: CDR1 ENHRY and CDR2 SYGVKD. The CDR3 nucleotides are TGTGCCATCCGGGGGGGGGACGTCGCTGAAGCTTTCTTT. It translates to CAIRGGDVAEAFF.

This clone was seen a few times. The chain couples TRBV11-2 to TRBJ2-1, with 13 bases that match TRBD2. Germline CDR1 and CDR2: SGHAT and FQNNGV. This CDR3 spans 17 amino acids. Trimming took 1 base from V and 4 from J; bases not matched to a gene: 4. CDR3 nucleotides: TGTGCCAGCAGCTTAGTCACACTAGCGGGAGGGTACAATGAGCAGTTCTTC. The encoded protein is CASSLVTLAGGYNEQFF.

There are a few counts of this clone. The V gene is TRBV20-1, the J gene TRBJ2-1; D uncertain. Per the germline V gene, CDR1 is DFQATT and CDR2 is SNEGSKA (reference sequence). This CDR3 has 11 residues. V gave up 6 bases and J gave up 1 base, with 4 bases separating them. The CDR3 protein is CSASSYNEQFF. The CDR3 nucleotides are TGCAGTGCATCGTCCTACAATGAGCAGTTCTTC.

The chain recombines TRBV13 with TRBJ2-1; the match to TRBD2 covers 12 bases. Trimming at V came to 4 bases and at J to 4 bases, leaving 2 bases not matched to a gene. Germline-derived CDR1 and CDR2 are PRHDT and FYEKMQ (reference sequence). The CDR3 runs to 15 residues. CDR3 region: CASSWTSGDYNEQFF. The DNA of the CDR3 is TGTGCCAGCAGCTGGACTAGCGGGGATTACAATGAGCAGTTCTTC.

The chain combines TRBV27 with TRBJ1-1, with 7 nucleotides matching TRBD1. The CDR3 loop spans 13 amino acids. Germline CDR1 and CDR2: MNHEY and SMNVEV (reference sequence). The V segment lost 6 bases and the J segment 0 bases; nucleotides outside the gene matches: 1. The CDR3 DNA follows: TGTGCCAGCAGGGGACAGATGAACACTGAAGCTTTCTTT. This translates into CASRGQMNTEAFF.

The V call is TRBV7-9, the J call TRBJ1-2; possible D gene TRBD1, 6 bases. Trimming removed 5 bases at V and 4 bases at J, with 20 bases between. Germline CDR1 is SEHNR and CDR2 is FQNEAQ (reference sequence). This CDR3 has 16 amino acids. This CDR3 reads CASSPRTATGGYGYTF. The CDR3 bases are TGTGCCAGCAGCCCTCGGACAGCAACGGGGGGCTATGGCTACACCTTC.

The rearrangement uses TRBV7-9 and TRBJ1-2, with TRBD1 as a possible D gene (5 bases). The CDR3 length is 15 residues. Deletions cut 5 bases from V and 8 bases from J, with 21 bases between. The germline CDR1 and CDR2 sequences are SEHNR and FQNEAQ (reference sequence). The CDR3 bases are TGTGCCAGCAGCCCGGGGGTCGGTGGGAGTAAGGGCTACACCTTC. Translation: CASSPGVGGSKGYTF.

The chain couples TRBV6-1 to TRBJ2-5; 8 bases match TRBD2. CDR1 and CDR2 (germline): MNHNS, SASEGT. J was trimmed by 4 bases and V by 2 bases; bases with no gene match: 6. This CDR3 spans 15 amino acids. DNA of the CDR3: TGTGCCAGCAGTGAAATCGCGGGGGGCGGAGAGACCCAGTACTTC. Residues: CASSEIAGGGETQYF.

The chain employs TRBV30 and TRBJ2-7; TRBD1 is a possible D gene (5 bases). Trimming took off 0 bases at V and 1 base at J, with 10 bases between the two ends. The CDR3 spans 14 residues. CDR1 GTSNPN and CDR2 SVGIG come from the germline V gene (reference sequence). The CDR3 nucleotides read TGTGCCTGGAGTGTAACAGGTCTATCCTACGAGCAGTACTTC. Residues: CAWSVTGLSYEQYF.

This rearrangement joins TRBV12-5 to TRBJ1-1, with a tentative D call TRBD1 (6 bases). The CDR3 loop spans 12 amino acids. V shed 4 bases and J shed 8 bases, with 11 bases lying between them. Germline V gene sequence: CDR1 LGHNT, CDR2 FRNRAP. CDR3 protein: CASGSGGGEAFF. CDR3 nucleotides: TGTGCTAGTGGTTCTGGGGGCGGAGAAGCTTTCTTT.